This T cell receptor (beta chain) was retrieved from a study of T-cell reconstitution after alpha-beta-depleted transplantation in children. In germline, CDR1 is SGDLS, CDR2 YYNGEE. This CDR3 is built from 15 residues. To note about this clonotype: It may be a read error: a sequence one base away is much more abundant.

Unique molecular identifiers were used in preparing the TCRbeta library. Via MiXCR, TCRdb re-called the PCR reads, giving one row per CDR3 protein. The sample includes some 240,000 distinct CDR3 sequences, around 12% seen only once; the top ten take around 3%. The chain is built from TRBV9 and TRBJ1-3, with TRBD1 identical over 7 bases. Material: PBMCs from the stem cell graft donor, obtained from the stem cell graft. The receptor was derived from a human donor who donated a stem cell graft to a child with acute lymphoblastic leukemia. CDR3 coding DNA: TGTGCCAGCAGCGACAGGGGAACGACTGGAACCACCATATATTTT. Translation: CASSDRGTTGTTIYF.